The entry below describes one T cell receptor beta chain. Its target is not known. Assay used: immunoSEQ multiplex PCR; TCRdb lists only in-frame clones, some missing. Here the sample spans under 70,000 clones, 77% being singletons. This sample is part of a study of radiotherapy plus CTLA-4 blockade in lung cancer. Looking at the study overall: Among patients, more than 15% showed objective responses, and 30% to 40% had disease control. Study results and limitations: Tumor-origin TCR clones grew in blood after radiotherapy plus ipilimumab.

Focal radiation plus CTLA-4 blockade with ipilimumab was administered to patients who had chemo-refractory metastatic non-small-cell lung cancer. This receptor was identified in a human donor with non-small cell lung cancer who had a complete response to radiotherapy plus ipilimumab. The source material was peripheral blood, sampled from a patient treated with radiotherapy plus ipilimumab.

For the CDR3, the DNA is TGTGCCAGCAGCTTAGGGACAGGGCTCTATGGCTACACCTTC. It specifies CASSLGTGLYGYTF. J is TRBJ1-2 and V is TRBV7-9; TRBD1 aligns across 8 bases. This CDR3 contains 14 residues. J gave up 4 bases and V 1 base, and 2 bases lay outside the gene matches. Germline V gene lookup returns CDR1 SEHNR and CDR2 FQNEAQ (reference sequence).